Sequencing of this T cell receptor (beta chain) was carried out in a study of PD-1 blockade in classical Hodgkin lymphoma. As for time point: cycle 4 day 1 (C4D1), after more than five weeks of nivolumab. There was relapse after autologous stem cell transplantation in every patient, and there was variation in brentuximab vedotin exposure. This clone was picked up a small number of times. CDR1 SGHTA and CDR2 FQGNSA come from the germline V gene. V gave up 4 bases and J gave up 10 bases, with 13 bases separating them. The CDR3 spans 12 residues. The method was immunoSEQ multiplex PCR; TCRdb's version includes in-frame clones alone and lacks a portion of them. The table includes roughly 86,000 clones, 75% to 85% detected once.

This chain connects TRBV7-2 to TRBJ1-2; D might be TRBD1 (6 bases). This TCR was recovered from a human donor with classical Hodgkin lymphoma. The material was peripheral blood mononuclear cells (PBMCs), obtained before the fourth cycle of nivolumab. CDR3 DNA sequence: TGTGCCAGCAGCTCACAGGGTTACGACTACACCTTC. Encoded protein: CASSSQGYDYTF.